Each of the 17 T cell receptor beta chains below was sequenced from the same sample in a study of Ad26.COV2.S vaccination and SARS-CoV-2 variants. TCRdb's table, derived via immunoSEQ multiplex PCR, lists solely in-frame clones and lacks some. This table has around 380,000 clones, about 88% appearing once. Treatment described: roughly 19 received Ad26.COV2.S at low or high dose, single or two shots; five or six received placebo; per-sample allocation not given. Specimens were obtained on day 63 following the first vaccine or placebo injection. The sample was peripheral blood, taken in a trial of Ad26.COV2.S vaccine versus placebo. These receptors all stem from a person between 18 and 59 years old who received the Ad26.COV2.S COVID-19 vaccine or a placebo.

This clone turned up a few times. The gene calls are TRBV6-1 and TRBJ1-1; 10 nucleotides line up with TRBD1. Trimming removed 2 bases from V and 0 bases from J; junction bases left unmatched: 9. Germline lookup yields CDR1 MNHNS and CDR2 SASEGT. CDR3 length: 18 amino acids. The CDR3 coding sequence is TGTGCCAGCAGTGAACTTAGGACAGGGGGTTTCATGAACACTGAAGCTTTCTTT. This translates into CASSELRTGGFMNTEAFF.

The rearrangement joins TRBV10-3 to TRBJ2-7; D remains ambiguous. The CDR3 totals 12 residues. The germline V gene has CDR1 ENHRY and CDR2 SYGVKD. The V and J ends lost 2 bases and 6 bases respectively, with 8 bases between them. The CDR3 sequence is CAISEKGTEQYF. The CDR3 nucleotides are TGTGCCATCAGTGAGAAGGGAACCGAGCAGTACTTC.

The genes are TRBV7-9 and TRBJ1-1; 7 bases are a match to TRBD1. This CDR3 contains 16 residues. Per germline, CDR1 SEHNR and CDR2 FQNEAQ (reference sequence). V gave up 5 bases and J gave up 3 bases; unmatched junction bases: 12. CDR3: CASSHRTGKTDTEAFF. The CDR3 bases are TGTGCCAGCAGCCATAGGACAGGCAAGACGGACACTGAAGCTTTCTTT. The variable domain in full, completed from reference TRBV7-9 and TRBJ1-1, reads DTGVSQNPRHKITKRGQNVTFRCDPISEHNRLYWYRQTLGQGPEFLTYFQNEAQLEKSRLLSDRFSAERPKGSFSTLEIQRTEQGDSAMYLCASSHRTGKTDTEAFFGQGTRLTVV.

The chain links TRBV6-2 or TRBV6-3 to TRBJ1-5, with TRBD1 identical over 8 bases. Germline V gene data show CDR1 as MNHEY and CDR2 as SVGEGT. J lost 1 base, V lost 7 bases, and 6 bases had no gene match. The CDR3 spans 15 residues. In nucleotides, the CDR3 is TGTGCCAGCACCCCGGACAGGGCAAGCAATCAGCCCCAGCATTTT. The encoded protein is CASTPDRASNQPQHF.

V gene TRBV5-6 combines with J gene TRBJ1-4; perhaps TRBD1 as D (5 bases). In germline, CDR1 is SGHDT, CDR2 YYEEEE. With 1 base removed from V and 6 bases from J, the gap between germline ends came to 16 bases. There are 16 residues in the CDR3. This CDR3 is CASSLLQAGMDEKLFF. CDR3 nucleotide sequence: TGTGCCAGCAGCTTGTTACAGGCAGGCATGGATGAAAAACTGTTTTTT.

J is TRBJ1-1 and V is TRBV19, with D perhaps TRBD1 (5 bases). With 0 bases removed from V and 3 bases from J, the gap between germline ends came to 20 bases. CDR1 and CDR2 (germline): LNHDA, SQIVND (reference sequence). The length of the CDR3 is 18 residues. CDR3 amino acids: CASSIEDRDRDVDTEAFF. CDR3 bases: TGTGCCAGTAGTATAGAAGACCGGGACCGTGATGTGGACACTGAAGCTTTCTTT.

The genes are TRBV6-5 and TRBJ1-6; maybe TRBD1 (6 bases). With 4 bases removed from V and 8 bases from J, the gap between germline ends came to 12 bases. CDR1 is MNHEY, CDR2 SVGAGI, per germline. The CDR3 is 14 amino acids. The CDR3 is CASSSGGGYSPLHF. In DNA, the CDR3 is TGTGCCAGCAGTTCTGGGGGCGGGTATTCACCCCTCCACTTT.

V is TRBV19 and J is TRBJ2-1; D is ambiguous. Germline V CDR1 and CDR2: LNHDA, SQIVND (reference sequence). CDR3 length: 13 amino acids. V lost 7 bases to trimming and J lost 1 base, with 8 bases between them. Here the CDR3 DNA reads TGTGCCAGTACGGGCAGTTCCTACAATGAGCAGTTCTTC. Residues: CASTGSSYNEQFF. Using reference TRBV19 and TRBJ2-1 for the parts outside the CDR3, the full variable domain is DGGITQSPKYLFRKEGQNVTLSCEQNLNHDAMYWYRQDPGQGLRLIYYSQIVNDFQKGDIAEGYSVSREKKESFPLTVTSAQKNPTAFYLCASTGSSYNEQFFGPGTRLTVL.

The chain uses TRBV11-2 and TRBJ1-1, with 7 bases lining up with TRBD1. The junction had 6 bases not matched to a gene; V was cut back by 1 base and J by 7 bases. CDR3 length equals 14 residues. The germline V gene encodes CDR1 SGHAT and CDR2 FQNNGV. In DNA form, the CDR3 reads TGTGCCAGCAGCTTAGCCGGGGACAGCGGTGAAGCTTTCTTT. Residues: CASSLAGDSGEAFF.

This chain connects TRBV27 to TRBJ1-2, with a possible D match to TRBD1 (5 bases). The germline V and J ends were trimmed by 2 bases and 6 bases, with 7 bases remaining between them. Looked up from germline, CDR1 is MNHEY and CDR2 is SMNVEV (reference sequence). The CDR3 runs 12 residues. This CDR3 reads CASSLEGNGYTF. The CDR3 nucleotides are TGTGCCAGCAGTTTAGAGGGGAATGGCTACACCTTC.

This clone appeared a single time. This chain joins TRBV3-1 (or the pseudogene TRBV3-2) and TRBJ2-1; 13 nucleotides match TRBD2. This CDR3 is built from 17 residues. CDR1 LGHDT and CDR2 YNNKEL come from the germline V gene (reference sequence). The trim removed 0 bases at V and 8 bases at J, leaving 7 bases unmatched. Written as DNA, the CDR3 is TGTGCCAGCAGCCAAGAACTAGCGGGGGGGCCGCTCGATGAGCAGTTCTTC. Protein product: CASSQELAGGPLDEQFF.

V is TRBV19 and J is TRBJ1-1, with 9 bases matching TRBD1. CDR3 length: 13 residues. The V and J ends lost 8 bases and 7 bases, in that order; junction bases with no gene match: 8. Per the germline V gene, CDR1 is LNHDA and CDR2 is SQIVND (reference sequence). CDR3 protein: CASSTQGAYEAFF. As DNA, the CDR3 is TGTGCCAGTTCCACACAGGGGGCGTATGAAGCTTTCTTT.

This clone was seen just once. This chain joins TRBV5-1 and TRBJ1-5; D might be TRBD1 (5 bases). V gave up 4 bases and J gave up 6 bases, with 17 bases separating them. Germline loops: CDR1 SGHRS, CDR2 YFSETQ. The CDR3 is made up of 15 amino acids. This CDR3 reads CASSQGPESGQPQHF. DNA of the CDR3: TGCGCCAGCAGCCAGGGACCCGAATCCGGTCAGCCCCAGCATTTT.

The rearrangement joins TRBV4-3 to TRBJ1-2; TRBD1 matches 7 bases. The ends lost 3 bases at V and 5 bases at J; junction bases unmatched: 9. Germline CDR1 LGHNA, CDR2 YSLEER. CDR3 size: 15 residues. The CDR3 bases are TGCGCCAGCAGCCAGGTACTCAGGGGGGATTATGGCTACACCTTC. Protein: CASSQVLRGDYGYTF.

CDR3 in amino acids: CASSNGGYSYNEQFF. The DNA of the CDR3 is TGTGCCAGCAGCAACGGTGGCTACTCCTACAATGAGCAGTTCTTC. The chain has TRBV6-2 or TRBV6-3 and TRBJ2-1; unclear D gene. The CDR3 contains 15 residues. The germline V gene has CDR1 MNHEY and CDR2 SVGEGT. V lost 6 bases, J lost 0 bases, and 12 bases lay in between.

The chain is built from TRBV7-2 and TRBJ2-2; D is undetermined. Trimming removed 6 bases from V and 0 bases from J, with 11 bases in between. The CDR3 totals 15 residues. Germline CDR1 and CDR2: SGHTA and FQGNSA. For the CDR3, the DNA is TGTGCCAGCAGACCGACCCTCGCGAACACCGGGGAGCTGTTTTTT. Protein product: CASRPTLANTGELFF.

The rearrangement links TRBV9 to TRBJ2-3; TRBD2 might be the D (6 bases). The CDR3 is 14 amino acids. Germline CDR1 reads SGDLS; CDR2 reads YYNGEE. The ends were cut back, 4 bases at V and 5 bases at J, with 14 bases in the middle. DNA for the CDR3: TGTGCCAGCAGCCTACAACTAGCTGAAGATACGCAGTATTTT. Its translation is CASSLQLAEDTQYF.